A single T cell receptor beta chain is shown here with its context. In the source study's methods: Amplification of reference gene primers was used by the study to estimate nucleated cell counts. Sequenced by immunoSEQ multiplex PCR; TCRdb stores in-frame clones only, minus some. V, J and clone size derive from that table, while D and trimming were established from the DNA sequence. The sample contains about 260,000 clones, about 87% of which appear only once. The CDR3 runs 14 residues. Germline lookup yields CDR1 MNHEY and CDR2 SMNVEV (reference sequence). V lost 8 bases and J lost 0, with 12 bases in between. This sample is part of a study of blood T cell repertoires in COVID-19.

This TCR derives from a woman in her 50s with acute or convalescent COVID-19. The sequencing sample was made of peripheral blood. The rearrangement joins TRBV27 to TRBJ2-3; no definite D call. Here the CDR3 DNA reads TGTGCCAGCGCAGATATCTCTAGCACAGATACGCAGTATTTT. Its protein product is CASADISSTDTQYF.